This T cell receptor beta chain was captured by sequencing in a study of beta chain features in type 1 diabetes (dated by TCRdb to the late 2010s). Background on the whole study: Mean age, gender distribution, total cell number and subset yield did not differ between patients and healthy donors. The study compared TCRB repertoires of sorted circulating CD4+ T cell subsets between recently diagnosed type 1 diabetes patients and matched healthy donors. Across all samples, 107,917,701 sorted cells were examined, and cell number per subset correlated strongly with RNA yield. Regulatory and stem cell-like memory subsets were obtained from only 8 patients and about eight healthy donors, while naive and central memory subsets were obtained from all 30 or so donors.

The entire isolated RNA was reverse transcribed using the High Capacity cDNA Reverse Transcription Kit, and thus expressed TCRB transcripts were sequenced. Deep immunoSEQ sequencing was applied to naive, central memory and regulatory T cell samples, giving an average of around 3.4 million total reads per sample. Sorted cells were lysed in RLT buffer, and RNA was extracted using DNase-treated RNeasy Micro or Mini kits according to cell number. To prevent cross-contamination, every cell subset was processed on its own, while patient and healthy donor samples were processed together. The immunoSEQ multiplex PCR was used to amplify TCRB sequences from cDNA, yielding 87-bp fragments that span the CDR3 region. Amplicons were sequenced on the Illumina HiSeq platform. Regarding the original processing steps: Synthetic template baselines were used to correct PCR bias computationally, reads within Hamming distance 2 were collapsed together, and singletons that could not be merged were discarded. By aligning reads against IMGT, V, D and J genes, CDR3 length, and insertions or deletions at six rearrangement sites were assigned. Within each subset, clonotype counts were normalized to sorted cell number, and only after that were true diversity and Gini coefficients computed with the tcR R package. Repertoire sharing was quantified using the overlap coefficient calculated on TCRB nucleotide sequences. Out-of-frame TCRB sequences from naive cells were analyzed to stand in for the pre-selection repertoire. The table comes from immuneACCESS by way of TCRdb, which keeps in-frame sequences with V and J called. Part of the clones is missing from these tables; in studies checked, under half for an unresolved V gene and the rest for unknown reasons. Clone size and V and J calls were adopted from that table, with D and trimming inferred from the DNA. The sample has 140,000 to 150,000 clones on record, about 10% of them singletons. Around 1.2% of the sample lies in the top ten.

Each donor gave one peripheral blood draw, averaging around 120 mL, which was collected into heparinised tubes. Using a panel that included CD45RO, CCR7, CD25, CD127, CD95 and CD27, naive, central memory, regulatory and stem cell-like memory CD4+ T cells were sorted on a BD FACSAria II. Every sorted population had a purity above 95%. PBMCs were isolated immediately by Lymphoprep density gradient centrifugation and stained directly without culture. To minimize batch effects, samples were stained and sorted in pairs, one healthy donor with one patient per experiment. Taken from the germline V gene, the CDR1 and CDR2 loops are MDHEN and SYDVKM. At the junction V is shortened by 4 bases and J by 8 bases; bases outside the gene matches: 2. The CDR3, from cysteine to phenylalanine, totals 12 residues. Solely the CDR3 DNA is kept, with 36 bases framed from the first base. Paper-wide results and their limitations: In all four CD4+ subsets, TCRB CDR3 length was moderately but significantly shorter in type 1 diabetes patients. Shorter templates might be favored by PCR, yet because patient and control samples were amplified and corrected together, any such skew would affect both groups equally. The naive, central memory and regulatory TCRB repertoires appeared to resemble one another more closely among patients than among healthy donors. Fewer insertions and more nucleotide deletions at VDJ recombination sites were observed in patients with type 1 diabetes, implying thymic rearrangement abnormalities. Sequencing cDNA rather than genomic DNA could over-represent highly expressing activated cells, although activation and CD3 levels did not differ between groups. HLA sub-analyses involved small numbers of individuals, so any influence of HLA type on TCRB rearrangement remained unresolved.

Regarding this clone: This clone's antigen is unknown. No qualities accompany the bases; no much larger clone lies one base away.

Sample: naive CD4+ T cells from blood. The label giving this sample's cell subset or site can be read as: true naive CD4+ T cells. The sequence joins TRBV28 to TRBJ1-2; 9 bases in the junction line up with TRBD1. The receptor comes from a young man in good health. Read as DNA, the sequence is TGTGCCAGCAGTTCGACAGGGGGAGGCTACACCTTC. It codes for CASSSTGGGYTF.